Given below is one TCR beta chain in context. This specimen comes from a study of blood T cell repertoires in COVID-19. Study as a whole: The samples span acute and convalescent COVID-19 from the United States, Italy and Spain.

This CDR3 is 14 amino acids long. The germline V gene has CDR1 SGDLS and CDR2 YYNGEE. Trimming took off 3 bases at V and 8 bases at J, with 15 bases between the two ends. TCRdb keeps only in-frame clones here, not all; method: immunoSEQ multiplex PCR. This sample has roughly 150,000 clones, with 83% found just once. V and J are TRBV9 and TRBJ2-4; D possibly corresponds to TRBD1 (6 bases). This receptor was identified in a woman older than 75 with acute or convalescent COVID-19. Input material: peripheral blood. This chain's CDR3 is CASSAKQGDHIQYF. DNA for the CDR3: TGTGCCAGCAGCGCAAAACAGGGTGATCACATTCAGTACTTC.